This T cell receptor (beta chain) was recorded in a study of blood T cells in healthy people across ages. This CDR3 is built from 15 residues. Germline V lookup: CDR1 LNHDA, CDR2 SQIVND (reference sequence). V shed 5 bases and J 2 bases; nucleotides not matched to a gene: 4. Every donor gave approximately 10 milliliters of peripheral blood. Study-wide results and limits: Diversity figures derived from one million T cells were judged to underestimate the true value.

It was with a sample-barcoded 5' primer and a J-beta primer mix that a second PCR of roughly 7 to 12 cycles was run. Every cDNA was tagged by a template-switch adaptor with 12 random nucleotides. A single record per CDR3 protein comes from TCRdb applying MiXCR to the 5' RACE reads. The table lists 1.5 million to 2 million distinct CDR3 sequences, 30% to 40% of them singletons. This clonotype showed up just a few times. Its antigen remains unknown. Sequenced: blood. The TCR was taken from a human donor in good health. The chain joins TRBV19 to TRBJ2-7; 12 nucleotides match TRBD2. CDR3 DNA sequence: TGTGCCAGTAGTGCCCGGACTAGCGGGGCCTACGAGCAGTACTTC. Protein product: CASSARTSGAYEQYF.